This passage covers 5 T cell receptor beta chains from one sample sequenced in a study of cytomegalovirus exposure and HLA in healthy donors (dated by TCRdb to 2016 to 2017). The library was made by the immunoSEQ multiplex PCR assay. Imported from immuneACCESS, the table was reduced by TCRdb to in-frame sequences with V and J called. These copies leave out some clones; in studies compared against another copy, an unresolved V gene accounts for under half, and the cause of the remainder is not known. This sample has fewer than 70,000 clones in its table, and 85% to 95% of those were observed once. Almost 6% of the sample lies in the top ten. The sequenced sample consisted of PBMCs. The receptors derive from a woman under 30 in good health and CMV-seropositive.

The chain couples TRBV7-9 to TRBJ2-7; a weak D match, TRBD1 (6 bases). The CDR3 extends over 15 amino acids. Deletions cut 2 bases from V and 7 bases from J, with 18 bases between. Per germline, CDR1 SEHNR and CDR2 FQNEAQ (reference sequence). This chain's CDR3 is CASSLRDTRFEEQYF. CDR3 in DNA: TGTGCCAGCAGCTTAAGGGACACACGATTTGAGGAGCAGTACTTC.

This chain connects TRBV19 to TRBJ2-1; 8 nucleotides line up with TRBD1. CDR3 length: 16 residues. With 10 bases clipped from V and 0 bases from J, the junction kept 11 bases outside the gene matches. Germline lookup yields CDR1 LNHDA and CDR2 SQIVND (reference sequence). This chain's CDR3 is CATSLDRGHSYNEQFF. CDR3 in DNA: TGTGCCACCTCCCTCGACAGGGGACACTCCTACAATGAGCAGTTCTTC.

The chain links TRBV27 to TRBJ2-1; D perhaps matches TRBD2 (6 bases). The CDR3 loop spans 16 amino acids. The germline gives CDR1 MNHEY, CDR2 SMNVEV (reference sequence). The germline V and J ends were trimmed by 2 bases and 8 bases, with 19 bases remaining between them. CDR3 in DNA: TGTGCCAGCAGTTTAGGATCCGGGAGCACGACGGATGAGCAGTTCTTC. This codes for CASSLGSGSTTDEQFF.

The gene calls are TRBV9 and TRBJ1-1; 7 bases match TRBD1. The CDR3 sequence is 14 residues long. Germline CDR1 reads SGDLS; CDR2 reads YYNGEE. J lost 0 bases, V lost 3 bases, and 2 bases had no gene match. The CDR3 protein is CASSGGQMNTEAFF. The CDR3 nucleotides are TGTGCCAGCAGCGGGGGACAGATGAACACTGAAGCTTTCTTT. Full variable domain (outside the CDR3, taken from reference TRBV9 and TRBJ1-1): DSGVTQTPKHLITATGQRVTLRCSPRSGDLSVYWYQQSLDQGLQFLIQYYNGEERAKGNILERFSAQQFPDLHSELNLSSLELGDSALYFCASSGGQMNTEAFFGQGTRLTVV.

CDR3 in DNA: TGTGCCAGCAGCCCACCTCCTCGGGGCCAAGAGACCCAGTACTTC. Encoded protein: CASSPPPRGQETQYF. The chain is built from TRBV7-9 and TRBJ2-5; tentatively, D is TRBD2 (5 bases). The length of the CDR3 is 15 residues. The ends were cut back, 5 bases at V and 1 base at J, with 14 bases in the middle. Germline V lookup: CDR1 SEHNR, CDR2 FQNEAQ (reference sequence).